These T cell receptor beta chains were read from a single sample in a study of blood T cell repertoires in COVID-19. TCRdb's table, derived via immunoSEQ multiplex PCR, lists solely in-frame clones and lacks some. The profile shows some 11,000 clones, 80% to 95% of them singletons. Specimen: peripheral blood. All receptors come from a woman aged 65 to 85 with active COVID-19. The CDR3 runs from the conserved cysteine through the conserved F or W. The order of the fields is D gene, J gene, V gene, clone size, CDR3 protein, CDR3 DNA. D genes are given only for firm matches. Only part of the rows carry a size: once, few, many, or a class if the clone is expanded.

TRBD1 TRBJ2-5 TRBV6-2/TRBV6-3 - CASSRQGSRETQYF TGTGCCAGCAGTCGACAGGGGTCGAGGGAGACCCAGTACTTC
- TRBJ1-1 TRBV9 once CASSSGQLTEAFF TGTGCCAGCAGCTCCGGACAGCTCACTGAAGCTTTCTTT
TRBD1 TRBJ2-7 TRBV28 - CASSSEGTGSYEQYF TGTGCCAGCAGTTCGGAAGGGACAGGATCCTACGAGCAGTACTTC
TRBD2 TRBJ2-1 TRBV6-5 once CASIRSGNSYNEQFF TGTGCCAGCATTCGTAGCGGGAACTCCTACAATGAGCAGTTCTTC
- TRBJ2-1 TRBV18 - CASSPNLLMYEQFF TGTGCCAGCTCACCAAACTTGCTTATGTATGAGCAGTTCTTC
- TRBJ1-5 TRBV18 - CASSPGRDQPQHF TGTGCCAGCTCACCCGGGAGGGATCAGCCCCAGCATTTT
- TRBJ2-1 TRBV28 - CASSLSPYEQFF TGTGCCAGCAGTTTATCCCCTTATGAGCAGTTCTTC
TRBD2 TRBJ2-2 TRBV5-4 - CASSSPGTRNTGELFF TGTGCCAGCAGCTCCCCCGGGACTAGAAACACCGGGGAGCTGTTTTTT
- TRBJ2-7 TRBV7-2 - CASSLAPSSYEQYF TGTGCCAGCAGCTTAGCGCCCAGCTCCTACGAGCAGTACTTC
- TRBJ2-7 TRBV4-2 - CASSQAGRSSYEQYF TGTGCCAGCAGCCAAGCTGGCAGGTCCTCCTACGAGCAGTACTTC
- TRBJ2-1 TRBV21-1 once CASKLYPGTSGRVGCNEQFF TGTGCCAGCAAACTTTATCCCGGGACTAGCGGGAGGGTAGGGTGCAATGAGCAGTTCTTC
TRBD2 TRBJ2-7 TRBV7-8 - CASSPTLTSSSYEQYF TGTGCCAGCAGCCCTACCTTGACTAGCTCCTCCTACGAGCAGTACTTC
TRBD1 TRBJ1-6 TRBV10-3 - CAIPGQGALGDSPLHF TGTGCCATCCCGGGACAGGGTGCATTGGGGGATTCACCCCTCCACTTT
- TRBJ1-6 TRBV25-1 few CASSEKRSGYSPLHF TGTGCCAGCAGTGAAAAGAGGTCAGGGTATTCACCCCTCCACTTT
TRBD2 TRBJ2-7 TRBV7-2 once CASSLGSGTYEQYF TGTGCCAGCAGCTTAGGTAGCGGGACCTACGAGCAGTACTTC
TRBD1 TRBJ1-2 TRBV19 - CASSTPGTGMYGYTF TGTGCCAGTAGTACCCCCGGGACAGGGATGTATGGCTACACCTTC
- TRBJ1-1 TRBV19 - CASNDRTNMNTEAFF TGTGCCAGTAATGACAGAACCAACATGAACACTGAAGCTTTCTTT
- TRBJ1-3 TRBV5-4 - CASSLAGVHSGNTIYF TGTGCCAGCAGCTTGGCGGGGGTCCACTCTGGAAACACCATATATTTT
TRBD1 TRBJ1-1 TRBV7-9 - CASSSQGAATEAFF TGTGCCAGCAGCTCCCAGGGGGCTGCCACTGAAGCTTTCTTT
- TRBJ1-2 TRBV15 - CATSRGERYGYTF TGTGCCACCAGCAGAGGCGAGAGGTATGGCTACACCTTC
TRBD1 TRBJ1-3 TRBV3-1/TRBV3-2 - CASSQLDRGGNTIYF TGTGCCAGCAGCCAACTAGACAGGGGTGGAAACACCATATATTTT
- TRBJ2-1 TRBV10-3 - CAIGPGTVNNEQFF TGTGCCATCGGCCCGGGGACTGTCAACAATGAGCAGTTCTTC
- TRBJ1-5 TRBV21-1 - CASSRQGISNQPQHF TGTGCCAGCAGCCGACAGGGGATAAGCAATCAGCCCCAGCATTTT
TRBD1 TRBJ2-7 TRBV6-4 - CASSGRTGKQYF TGTGCCAGCAGTGGTAGGACAGGGAAGCAGTACTTC
- TRBJ2-3 TRBV5-4 - CASSLWGSLTTDTQYF TGTGCCAGCAGCTTGTGGGGCAGTCTTACCACAGATACGCAGTATTTT